These 13 T cell receptor beta chains were sequenced from one sample in a study of monozygotic twins with inflammatory bowel disease. TCRdb reprocessed the 5' RACE reads and reports one entry per CDR3 protein, with no DNA. The table lists over 350,000 distinct CDR3 sequences. The material sequenced was blood. The receptors were gathered from a human donor with ulcerative colitis or Crohn's disease, or a healthy co-twin of an affected twin (not recorded which).

The chain is built from TRBV28 and TRBJ1-5; checking the TCRdb D call of TRBD1 is not possible without DNA. The CDR3 is 16 residues long. Germline V gene sequence: CDR1 MDHEN, CDR2 SYDVKM. The CDR3 here is CASSLGGQGASQPQHF.

V is TRBV6-2 or TRBV6-3 and J is TRBJ2-5; TCRdb selects TRBD1, and the lack of DNA leaves this call unchecked. Germline V CDR1 and CDR2: MNHEY, SVGEGT. The CDR3 is 15 residues long. The CDR3 is CASSYSKQGTETQYF.

The chain recombines TRBV20-1 with TRBJ2-3. CDR3 size: 14 residues. Germline V gives CDR1 DFQATT, CDR2 SNEGSKA (reference sequence). The CDR3 here is CSANGLLYTDTQYF.

The CDR3 here is CASSLPGTGSKDTQYF. This sequence joins TRBV28 and TRBJ2-3; as DNA is missing, the TRBD1 call by TCRdb cannot be tested. Germline loops: CDR1 MDHEN, CDR2 SYDVKM. CDR3 length: 16 residues.

The chain combines TRBV7-2 with TRBJ2-5; TCRdb's D gene call, TRBD2, goes unchecked for lack of DNA. The CDR3 extends over 15 amino acids. CDR1 and CDR2 (germline): SGHTA, FQGNSA. The CDR3 loop reads CASSPHSGGVETQYF.

The chain combines TRBV6-2 or TRBV6-3 with TRBJ2-2; the D call from TCRdb, TRBD1, cannot be confirmed without DNA. Germline-derived CDR1 and CDR2 are MNHEY and SVGEGT. The CDR3 runs to 16 residues. The CDR3 loop reads CAITGRDRGLPGELFF.

The V call is TRBV7-2, the J call TRBJ1-6. The CDR3 covers 13 residues. CDR1 SGHTA and CDR2 FQGNSA come from the germline V gene. The CDR3 loop reads CASSLANHSPLHF. Full variable domain (missing parts from reference TRBV7-2 and TRBJ1-6): GAGVSQSPSNKVTEKGKDVELRCDPISGHTALYWYRQSLGQGLEFLIYFQGNSAPDKSGLPSDRFSAERTGGSVSTLTIQRTQQEDSAVYLCASSLANHSPLHFGNGTRLTVT.

V and J are TRBV7-2 and TRBJ1-4; TCRdb's assignment of TRBD1 cannot be checked, as there is no DNA. The germline V gene has CDR1 SGHTA and CDR2 FQGNSA. The CDR3 contains 15 residues. CDR3 protein: CASSLGGRGGEKLFF.

The V gene is TRBV9, the J gene TRBJ1-2; without DNA, the TCRdb call of TRBD1 cannot be checked. CDR1 is SGDLS, CDR2 YYNGEE, per germline. The CDR3 contains 16 residues. CDR3 in amino acids: CASSPRGGGADYGYTF. The whole variable domain, filled in from reference TRBV9 and TRBJ1-2, reads DSGVTQTPKHLITATGQRVTLRCSPRSGDLSVYWYQQSLDQGLQFLIQYYNGEERAKGNILERFSAQQFPDLHSELNLSSLELGDSALYFCASSPRGGGADYGYTFGSGTRLTVV.

V and J are TRBV7-2 and TRBJ1-2; checking the TCRdb D call of TRBD1 is not possible without DNA. Looked up from germline, CDR1 is SGHTA and CDR2 is FQGNSA. This CDR3 has 16 amino acids. The CDR3 loop is CASSSNPHSTGSRDTF.

The chain carries TRBV24-1 and TRBJ2-3; TCRdb's assignment of TRBD1 cannot be checked, as there is no DNA. The V gene's germline CDR1 is KGHDR and CDR2 SFDVKD. The CDR3 length is 16 residues. The CDR3 loop reads CATSAPGGESTDTQYF.

The chain couples TRBV27 to TRBJ1-1. Germline lookup yields CDR1 MNHEY and CDR2 SMNVEV (reference sequence). The CDR3 has 13 amino acids. CDR3: CASSLKGTTEAFF.

The chain couples TRBV20-1 to TRBJ1-1. The CDR3 spans 17 residues. Germline V CDR1 and CDR2: DFQATT, SNEGSKA (reference sequence). Here the CDR3 reads CSARDFGVFGVNTEAFF.